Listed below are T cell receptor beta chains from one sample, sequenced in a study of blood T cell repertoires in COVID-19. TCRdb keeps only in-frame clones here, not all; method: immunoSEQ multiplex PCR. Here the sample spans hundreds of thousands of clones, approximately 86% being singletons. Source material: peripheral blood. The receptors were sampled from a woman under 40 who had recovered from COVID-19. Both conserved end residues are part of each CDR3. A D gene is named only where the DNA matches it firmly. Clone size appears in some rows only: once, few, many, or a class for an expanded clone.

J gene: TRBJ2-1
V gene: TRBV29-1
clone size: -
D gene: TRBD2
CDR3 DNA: TGCAGCGCCATTATAGCGGGAGGGCTCTACAATGAGCAGTTCTTC
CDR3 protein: CSAIIAGGLYNEQFF

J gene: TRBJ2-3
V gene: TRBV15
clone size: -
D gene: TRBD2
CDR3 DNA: TGTGCCACCAGCACGGGAGGAAGCTCAGATACGCAGTATTTT
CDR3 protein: CATSTGGSSDTQYF

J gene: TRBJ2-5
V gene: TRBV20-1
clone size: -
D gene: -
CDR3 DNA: TGCAGTGCTTCAGATGTAGAGACCCAGTACTTC
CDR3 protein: CSASDVETQYF

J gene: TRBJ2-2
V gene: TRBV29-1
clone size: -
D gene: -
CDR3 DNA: TGCAGCGTTGAGGCAGGGAACACCGGGGAGCTGTTTTTT
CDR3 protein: CSVEAGNTGELFF

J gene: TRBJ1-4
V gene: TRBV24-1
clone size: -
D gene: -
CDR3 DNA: TGTGCCACCAGTGAGCCAGGGCCTAATGAAAAACTGTTTTTT
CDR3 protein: CATSEPGPNEKLFF

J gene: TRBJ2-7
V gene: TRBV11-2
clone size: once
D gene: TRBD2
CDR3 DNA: TGTGCCAGCAGCTGGGGACTAGCGGGAGTTTTCCACGAGCAGTACTTC
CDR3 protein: CASSWGLAGVFHEQYF

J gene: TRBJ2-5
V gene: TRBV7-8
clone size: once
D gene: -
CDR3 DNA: TGTGCCAGCAGAGGGCCAGGGGTCAGAGGGGAGACCCAGTACTTC
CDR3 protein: CASRGPGVRGETQYF

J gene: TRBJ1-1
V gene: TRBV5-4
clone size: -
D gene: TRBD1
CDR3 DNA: TGTGCCAGCAGCACGGGACAGGGGGTTCGGACTGAAGCTTTCTTT
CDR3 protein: CASSTGQGVRTEAFF

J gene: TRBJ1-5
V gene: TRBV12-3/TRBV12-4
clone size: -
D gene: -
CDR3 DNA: TGTGCCAGCAGTCCTACAGGGAATCAGCCCCAGCATTTT
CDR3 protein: CASSPTGNQPQHF

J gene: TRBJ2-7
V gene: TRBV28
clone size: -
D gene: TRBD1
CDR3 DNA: TGTGCCAGCAGTCAGGGGGCCTACGAGCAGTACTTC
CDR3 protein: CASSQGAYEQYF

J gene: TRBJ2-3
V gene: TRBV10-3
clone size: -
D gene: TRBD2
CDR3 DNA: TGTGCCATCAGTCCTACTAGCGGGGGGGCCGGGCACACAGATACGCAGTATTTT
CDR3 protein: CAISPTSGGAGHTDTQYF

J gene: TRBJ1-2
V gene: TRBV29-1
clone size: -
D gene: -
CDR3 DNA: TGCAGCGTCCTTTTAGGGGGGGCTGGCTACACCTTC
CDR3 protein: CSVLLGGAGYTF

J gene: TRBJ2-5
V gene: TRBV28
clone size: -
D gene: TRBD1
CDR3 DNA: TGTGCCAGCAGTCCCCGGGACAGGGGTTTGAAGACCCAGTACTTC
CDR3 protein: CASSPRDRGLKTQYF

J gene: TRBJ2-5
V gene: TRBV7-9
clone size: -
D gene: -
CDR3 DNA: TGTGCCAGCAGCCGACTAGACGCAGCAGAGACCCAGTACTTC
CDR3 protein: CASSRLDAAETQYF

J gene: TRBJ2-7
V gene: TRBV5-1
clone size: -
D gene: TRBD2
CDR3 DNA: TGCGCCAGCAGCTTTCTTTCTAGCGGGGGGAGCTCCTACGAGCAGTACTTC
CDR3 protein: CASSFLSSGGSSYEQYF

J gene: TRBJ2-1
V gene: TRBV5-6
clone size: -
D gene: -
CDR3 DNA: TGTGCCAGCAGCCTGTTCGGGACAAATACCTACAATGAGCAGTTCTTC
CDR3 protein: CASSLFGTNTYNEQFF

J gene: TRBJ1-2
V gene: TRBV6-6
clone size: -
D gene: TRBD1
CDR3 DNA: TGTGCCAGCAGTTCCCAAGACAGGGAGGTTGGCTACACCTTC
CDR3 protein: CASSSQDREVGYTF

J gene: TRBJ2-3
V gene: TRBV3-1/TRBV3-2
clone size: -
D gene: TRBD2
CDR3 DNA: TGTGCCAGCAGCCAAGCTCTACGCGGGAGAGGGACAGATACGCAGTATTTT
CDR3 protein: CASSQALRGRGTDTQYF

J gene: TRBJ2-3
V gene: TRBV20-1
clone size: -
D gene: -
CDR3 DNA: TGCAGTGCTAGTCTGCGGGAACGGGCCGATTTAACTACGCAGTATTTT
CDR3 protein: CSASLRERADLTTQYF

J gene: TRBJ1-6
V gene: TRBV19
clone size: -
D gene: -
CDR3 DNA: TGTGCCAGTAGTGCACGGACTGATTCACCCCTCCACTTT
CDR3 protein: CASSARTDSPLHF